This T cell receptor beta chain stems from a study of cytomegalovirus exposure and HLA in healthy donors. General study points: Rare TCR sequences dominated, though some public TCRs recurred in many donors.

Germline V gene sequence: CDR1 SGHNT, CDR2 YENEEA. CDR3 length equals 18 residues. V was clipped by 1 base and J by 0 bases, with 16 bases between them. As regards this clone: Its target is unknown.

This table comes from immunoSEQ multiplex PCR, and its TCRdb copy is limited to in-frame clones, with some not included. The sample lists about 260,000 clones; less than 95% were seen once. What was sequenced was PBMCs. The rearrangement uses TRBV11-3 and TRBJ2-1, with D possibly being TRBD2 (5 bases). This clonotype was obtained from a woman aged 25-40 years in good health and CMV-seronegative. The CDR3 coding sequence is TGTGCCAGCAGCTTAGGGGTTCTGGCGGGTAGCTCCTACAATGAGCAGTTCTTC. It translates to CASSLGVLAGSSYNEQFF.